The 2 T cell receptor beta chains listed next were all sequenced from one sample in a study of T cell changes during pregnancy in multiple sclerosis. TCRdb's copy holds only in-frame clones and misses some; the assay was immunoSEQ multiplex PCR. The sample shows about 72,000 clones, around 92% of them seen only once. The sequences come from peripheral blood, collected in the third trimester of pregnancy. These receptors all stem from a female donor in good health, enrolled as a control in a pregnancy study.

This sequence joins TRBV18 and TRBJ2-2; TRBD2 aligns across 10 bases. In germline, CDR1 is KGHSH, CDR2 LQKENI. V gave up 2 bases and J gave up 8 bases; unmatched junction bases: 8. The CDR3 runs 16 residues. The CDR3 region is CASSPGWTSGGGELFF. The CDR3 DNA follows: TGTGCCAGCTCACCAGGTTGGACTAGCGGAGGAGGGGAGCTGTTTTTT.

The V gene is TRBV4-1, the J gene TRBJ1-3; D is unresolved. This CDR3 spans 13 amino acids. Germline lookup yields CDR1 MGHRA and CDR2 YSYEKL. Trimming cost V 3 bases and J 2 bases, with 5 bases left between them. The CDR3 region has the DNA TGCGCCAGCAGCCAGGGCACTGGAAACACCATATATTTT. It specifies CASSQGTGNTIYF.